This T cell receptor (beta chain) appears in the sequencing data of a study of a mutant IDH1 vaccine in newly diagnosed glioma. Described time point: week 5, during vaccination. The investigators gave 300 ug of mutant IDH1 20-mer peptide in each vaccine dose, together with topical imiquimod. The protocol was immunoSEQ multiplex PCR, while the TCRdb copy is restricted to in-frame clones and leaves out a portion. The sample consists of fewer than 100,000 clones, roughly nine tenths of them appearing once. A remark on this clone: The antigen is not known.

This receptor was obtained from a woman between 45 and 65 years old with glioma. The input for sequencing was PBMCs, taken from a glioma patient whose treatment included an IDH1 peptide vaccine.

DNA for the CDR3: TGTGCCAGCAGCTTAGGACCGACTAGCGGGAGTGGTTTAGATACGCAGTATTTT. As protein: CASSLGPTSGSGLDTQYF. V and J are TRBV7-2 and TRBJ2-3; TRBD2 matches 12 bases. V shed 1 base and J 5 bases; nucleotides not matched to a gene: 10. Looked up from germline, CDR1 is SGHTA and CDR2 is FQGNSA. The CDR3 totals 18 residues.